The 22 T cell receptor beta chains below come from one sample, sequenced in a study of blood T cell repertoires in COVID-19. The data were produced by immunoSEQ multiplex PCR, yet TCRdb's version contains in-frame clones alone and is incomplete. This table has 120,000 to 150,000 clones, approximately 89% appearing once. The sequenced sample consisted of peripheral blood. Receptors were obtained from a human donor in a cohort sampled during active COVID-19.

This clone has just a few counts. The CDR3: CASSLKRQGAINTGELFF. CDR3 bases: TGTGCCAGCAGCTTAAAACGACAGGGGGCGATCAACACCGGGGAGCTGTTTTTT. This chain uses TRBV7-3 with TRBJ2-2; 10 bases are a match to TRBD1. Germline CDR1 and CDR2: SGHTA and FQGTGA. This CDR3 spans 18 amino acids. With 1 base clipped from V and 2 bases from J, the junction kept 7 bases outside the gene matches.

This clone has just one count. The V call is TRBV12-3 or TRBV12-4, the J call TRBJ1-2, with D unclear. The CDR3 contains 12 residues. V shed 4 bases and J shed 1 base, with 4 bases lying between them. The CDR3: CASSSVNYGYTF. The CDR3 DNA follows: TGTGCCAGCAGTTCAGTTAACTATGGCTACACCTTC.

The rearrangement uses TRBV2 and TRBJ2-5, with 8 positions matching TRBD2. Per germline, CDR1 SNHLY and CDR2 FYNNEI. The J segment lost 7 bases and the V segment lost 7 bases, leaving 11 bases of the junction unmatched. There are 14 residues in the CDR3. The CDR3 DNA reads as TGTGCCAGCATCGGGGGGGCGGCCCAGGCGACCCAGTACTTC. Translated, it gives CASIGGAAQATQYF.

The chain combines TRBV2 with TRBJ1-5; possibly TRBD1 for D (5 bases). This CDR3 is built from 12 residues. The germline V gene encodes CDR1 SNHLY and CDR2 FYNNEI. Trimming shortened V by 8 bases and J by 3 bases, and 8 bases separated the two germline ends. The CDR3 coding sequence is TGTGCCAGCGGGGGGGACAATCAGCCCCAGCATTTT. Translation gives CASGGDNQPQHF.

The chain employs TRBV6-5 and TRBJ2-1, with 7 bases aligning to TRBD1. Germline assignment: CDR1 MNHEY and CDR2 SVGAGI. CDR3 length: 15 amino acids. The V segment lost 6 bases and the J segment 0 bases; nucleotides outside the gene matches: 5. The CDR3: CASRPGQSSYNEQFF. As DNA, the CDR3 is TGTGCCAGCAGGCCGGGACAGAGCTCCTACAATGAGCAGTTCTTC.

This sequence joins TRBV29-1 and TRBJ2-6, with TRBD1 matching over 10 bases. This CDR3 is 16 amino acids long. CDR1 is SQVTM and CDR2 is ANQGSEA in the germline V gene. V dropped 6 bases and J dropped 4; count of bases not matched to a gene: 9. CDR3 protein: CSVTGQGTTGANVLTF. CDR3 DNA sequence: TGCAGCGTAACGGGACAGGGGACTACCGGGGCCAACGTCCTGACTTTC.

The chain joins TRBV18 to TRBJ1-2; 8 nucleotides agree with TRBD1. J gave up 4 bases and V 6 bases, and 10 bases lay outside the gene matches. The germline V gene encodes CDR1 KGHSH and CDR2 LQKENI. This CDR3 region has 15 residues. The DNA of the CDR3 is TGTGCCAGCTCCGCCGGGACAGGCACGCGCTATGGCTACACCTTC. Protein: CASSAGTGTRYGYTF.

The chain recombines TRBV29-1 with TRBJ1-4, with D possibly being TRBD1 (5 bases). V lost 7 bases and J 6 bases, leaving 18 bases between the germline ends. The V gene's germline CDR1 is SQVTM and CDR2 ANQGSEA. The length of the CDR3 is 14 residues. CDR3 in amino acids: CSADNPQGDEKLFF. The DNA of the CDR3 is TGCAGCGCCGACAATCCGCAGGGTGATGAAAAACTGTTTTTT.

The chain recombines TRBV2 with TRBJ2-7; 10 bases are shared with TRBD1. The CDR3 is made up of 13 amino acids. J gave up 4 bases and V 5 bases, and 2 bases lay outside the gene matches. Germline CDR1 SNHLY, CDR2 FYNNEI. Written as DNA, the CDR3 is TGTGCCAGCAGTCTGGACAGGGGGTACGAGCAGTACTTC. Translating it yields CASSLDRGYEQYF.

The rearrangement joins TRBV4-2 to TRBJ2-1; 7 nucleotides agree with TRBD1. Trimming cost V 3 bases and J 5 bases; bases outside gene matches: 7. CDR3 size: 15 residues. Germline V lookup: CDR1 LGHNA, CDR2 YNFKEQ. The CDR3 sequence is CASSHQGTGDNEQFF. In DNA, the CDR3 is TGTGCCAGCAGCCACCAGGGCACAGGGGACAATGAGCAGTTCTTC.

This rearrangement joins TRBV6-2 or TRBV6-3 to TRBJ1-1; TRBD1 matches 8 bases. The CDR3 runs to 13 residues. From germline, CDR1 is MNHEY and CDR2 SVGEGT. V trimming: 6 bases; J trimming: 7 bases; junction bases outside the gene matches: 7. The CDR3 reads CASSWTGTVEAFF. CDR3 sequence (DNA): TGTGCCAGCAGCTGGACAGGGACGGTTGAAGCTTTCTTT.

This rearrangement joins TRBV12-3 or TRBV12-4 to TRBJ1-1; D might be TRBD1 (5 bases). This CDR3 is built from 12 residues. V was trimmed by 8 bases and J by 6 bases, leaving 13 bases between them. The CDR3 sequence: CASGTGGSEAFF. The CDR3 coding sequence is TGTGCCAGCGGGACGGGGGGGTCTGAAGCTTTCTTT.

Only one count was recorded for this clone. This chain joins TRBV29-1 and TRBJ2-3, with 7 bases matching TRBD1. CDR3 size: 16 residues. V trimming: 4 bases; J trimming: 3 bases; junction bases outside the gene matches: 13. CDR1 SQVTM and CDR2 ANQGSEA come from the germline V gene. CDR3 sequence (DNA): TGCAGCGTTGGAGACAGGGTCAGCGCTGAAACAGATACGCAGTATTTT. Its translation is CSVGDRVSAETDTQYF.

The chain carries TRBV9 and TRBJ2-2; 8 nucleotides match TRBD2. J was trimmed by 1 base and V by 4 bases; bases with no gene match: 9. The CDR3 is 17 amino acids. The germline CDR1 and CDR2 sequences are SGDLS and YYNGEE. The CDR3 is CASSTFSGGLNTGELFF. Written as DNA, the CDR3 is TGTGCCAGCAGCACCTTCAGCGGGGGCCTGAACACCGGGGAGCTGTTTTTT.

The rearrangement joins TRBV6-5 to TRBJ2-7; D gene uncertain. The germline CDR1 and CDR2 sequences are MNHEY and SVGAGI. The CDR3 covers 11 residues. The ends were cut back, 6 bases at V and 7 bases at J, with 10 bases in the middle. The chain's CDR3 is CASRSVPEQYF. CDR3 DNA: TGTGCCAGCAGATCGGTGCCTGAGCAGTACTTC.

The chain uses TRBV10-3 and TRBJ2-7; D possibly corresponds to TRBD2 (5 bases). This CDR3 has 12 amino acids. The V gene lost 8 bases and the J gene lost 1 base, with 9 bases spanning the gap. Per germline, CDR1 ENHRY and CDR2 SYGVKD. Here the CDR3 reads CAIRRGSYEQYF. The CDR3 DNA sequence: TGTGCCATCCGACGGGGATCCTACGAGCAGTACTTC.

This clone was detected ten times or more. This chain joins TRBV6-5 and TRBJ2-7, with 7 bases that match TRBD2. With V trimmed by 5 bases and J by 2 bases, 9 bases remained unmatched. The CDR3 runs 15 residues. Germline loops: CDR1 MNHEY, CDR2 SVGAGI. CDR3 sequence (DNA): TGTGCCAGCAGTATTTCGAGCGGGGAAGCCTACGAGCAGTACTTC. This encodes CASSISSGEAYEQYF.

This chain connects TRBV5-1 to TRBJ1-2; 7 bases agree with TRBD1. In germline, CDR1 is SGHRS, CDR2 YFSETQ. V gave up 4 bases and J gave up 6 bases; unmatched junction bases: 3. The length of the CDR3 is 12 residues. The CDR3: CASSVDRDGYTF. The CDR3 nucleotides are TGCGCCAGCAGCGTCGACAGGGATGGCTACACCTTC.

The chain carries TRBV7-2 and TRBJ1-1; maybe TRBD1 (5 bases). Germline V gene lookup returns CDR1 SGHTA and CDR2 FQGNSA. V lost 4 bases and J lost 1, with 7 bases in between. The CDR3 spans 13 residues. The chain's CDR3 is CASSSDRNTEAFF. The CDR3 DNA reads TGTGCCAGCAGCTCAGACAGGAACACTGAAGCTTTCTTT.

V gene TRBV7-9 combines with J gene TRBJ2-5; weak D call: TRBD1 (5 bases). Trimming shortened V by 2 bases and J by 1 base, and 11 bases separated the two germline ends. Germline V gives CDR1 SEHNR, CDR2 FQNEAQ (reference sequence). The CDR3 covers 15 residues. The CDR3 DNA sequence: TGTGCCAGCAGCTTATACAGGTTTCTCCAAGAGACCCAGTACTTC. It codes for CASSLYRFLQETQYF.

The rearrangement uses TRBV5-5 and TRBJ2-5; 8 nucleotides align to TRBD2. This CDR3 is built from 16 residues. Trimming took 0 bases from V and 5 from J; bases not matched to a gene: 9. From germline, CDR1 is SGHKS and CDR2 YYEKEE (reference sequence). The DNA for the CDR3 is TGTGCCAGCAGCTTGGCGGTAGCGGGGTACCGGGAGACCCAGTACTTC. The encoded protein is CASSLAVAGYRETQYF.

V usage is TRBV3-1 (or the pseudogene TRBV3-2) and J usage is TRBJ2-1; the D is unclear. V shed 4 bases and J shed 0 bases, with 13 bases lying between them. Germline CDR1 is LGHDT and CDR2 is YNNKEL (reference sequence). The CDR3 is 16 amino acids. CDR3 residues: CASSPRLYLSYNEQFF. CDR3 DNA: TGTGCCAGCAGCCCCCGACTTTATCTCTCCTACAATGAGCAGTTCTTC.